The present T cell receptor (beta chain) was sequenced within a study of Ad26.COV2.S vaccination and SARS-CoV-2 variants. Study as a whole: Donor participated within the Ad26.COV2.S arm of the COV1001 trial. Findings and caveats of the study: There was a possibility that the TCR breadth and depth analyses underestimated total T cell responses. Comparability of non-spike TCR breadth was observed across vaccine and placebo recipients.

Sample treatment: 19 received Ad26.COV2.S at low or high dose, single or two shots; 5 received placebo; per-sample allocation not given. Collection of the samples took place on day 63 after the first injection of vaccine or placebo. An 18-55-year-old adult in Boston served as donor. Clones were sequenced by immunoSEQ multiplex PCR, and TCRdb holds only the in-frame ones, with some missing. The sample shows approximately 300,000 clones, 85% of them seen only once. Concerning this clone itself: The antigen remains unidentified.

V lost 5 bases to trimming and J lost 5 bases; unmatched junction nucleotides: 6. There are 15 residues in the CDR3. The germline V gene encodes CDR1 MNHEY and CDR2 SVGAGI. This TCR was recovered from a person between 18 and 65 years old who received the Ad26.COV2.S COVID-19 vaccine or a placebo. The chain is built from TRBV6-5 and TRBJ2-1; 10 bases are shared with TRBD2. This specimen was peripheral blood, taken in a trial of Ad26.COV2.S vaccine versus placebo. The CDR3 DNA is TGTGCCAGCAGTCGTCTAGCGGGGGTCCACAATGAGCAGTTCTTC. Its protein product is CASSRLAGVHNEQFF.